Sequencing of this T cell receptor (beta chain) was carried out in a study of cytomegalovirus exposure and HLA in healthy donors. Study observations and caveats: TCR beta sequences reportedly predicted the HLA-A and HLA-B alleles of most subjects accurately. There were reportedly fewer N-insertions in an Asian-associated ancestry cluster than the approximately 670-donor mean, in a later analysis. TRBV6-2, TRBV6-3 and other indistinguishable V segments were excluded.

The PCR contained 60 Vbeta and 13 Jbeta primers. Data came from immunoSEQ multiplex PCR; TCRdb stores just in-frame clones and leaves some out. This sample yields about 120,000 clones, of which roughly four fifths are seen a single time; about 16% belongs to the top ten. Trimming stripped 3 bases from V and 6 bases from J, with 10 bases between. CDR1 is SGHKS, CDR2 YYEKEE, per germline (reference sequence). The CDR3 consists of 13 residues. These donors counted as nominally healthy when sampled, but unrecorded immune exposures were likely. A remark on this clone: The antigen is unknown.

Specimen: PBMCs. The receptor was isolated from a man between 45 and 60 years old in good health and CMV-seropositive. The chain links TRBV5-5 to TRBJ2-1, with D maybe TRBD1 (5 bases). In nucleotides, the CDR3 is TGTGCCAGCAGCTACGTTGGGGCCAATGAGCAGTTCTTC. Translation gives CASSYVGANEQFF.